The next 30 T cell receptor beta chains were all read from a single sample in a study of cytomegalovirus exposure and HLA in healthy donors. Assay used: immunoSEQ multiplex PCR; TCRdb lists only in-frame clones, some missing. The data show over 200,000 clones, with about 92% seen just once and under 4% held by the top ten. Material: PBMCs. The receptors here all came from a woman aged 25 to 39 in good health and CMV-seronegative.

V gene TRBV11-2 combines with J gene TRBJ2-3; perhaps D is TRBD1 or TRBD2 (5 bases each). The CDR3 is 14 amino acids. Germline CDR1 is SGHAT and CDR2 is FQNNGV. The ends were cut back, 0 bases at V and 7 bases at J, with 11 bases in the middle. The CDR3 DNA sequence: TGTGCCAGCAGCTTAGAGGCGTGGGGACATACGCAGTATTTT. It codes for CASSLEAWGHTQYF.

V is TRBV5-1 and J is TRBJ2-5, with 7 bases fitting TRBD2. This CDR3 region has 15 residues. V shed 2 bases and J 1 base; nucleotides not matched to a gene: 5. CDR1 SGHRS and CDR2 YFSETQ come from the germline V gene. The CDR3 here is CASSFGLAVQETQYF. DNA of the CDR3: TGCGCCAGCAGCTTTGGGCTAGCGGTCCAAGAGACCCAGTACTTC.

This clone came up a few times. The chain joins TRBV2 to TRBJ2-7, with D perhaps matching TRBD1 (6 bases). In germline, CDR1 is SNHLY, CDR2 FYNNEI. V dropped 5 bases and J dropped 7 bases, with 12 bases sitting between them. The CDR3 has 12 residues. CDR3 nucleotides: TGTGCCAGCAGTCCAGGGGTTCCTGAGCAGTACTTC. Translating gives CASSPGVPEQYF.

This chain connects TRBV7-3 to TRBJ2-1; 8 positions match TRBD2. The germline gives CDR1 SGHTA, CDR2 FQGTGA. CDR3 length: 13 residues. Trimming removed 5 bases from V and 7 bases from J; junction bases left unmatched: 4. As DNA, the CDR3 is TGTGCCAGCAGCCCCCGACTAGCGAATGAGCAGTTCTTC. Amino acid sequence: CASSPRLANEQFF.

There are a few counts of this clone. V is TRBV10-3 and J is TRBJ2-2, with D hard to call. The V end lost 2 bases, the J end lost 0 bases, and 4 bases lay between the germline ends. This CDR3 region has 14 residues. CDR1 is ENHRY, CDR2 SYGVKD, per germline. In nucleotides, the CDR3 is TGTGCCATCAGTGAGGACCCGAACACCGGGGAGCTGTTTTTT. Protein product: CAISEDPNTGELFF.

The chain uses TRBV9 and TRBJ1-4; D perhaps matches TRBD1 (5 bases). CDR1 SGDLS and CDR2 YYNGEE come from the germline V gene. The CDR3 length is 15 residues. Trimming stripped 0 bases from V and 7 bases from J, with 13 bases between. CDR3 sequence reads: CASSVDEWGGEKLFF. The CDR3 region has the DNA TGTGCCAGCAGCGTAGATGAGTGGGGGGGTGAAAAACTGTTTTTT.

The chain has TRBV19 and TRBJ2-7, with 16 bases aligning to TRBD2. Germline assignment: CDR1 LNHDA and CDR2 SQIVND (reference sequence). The CDR3 totals 18 residues. The junction had 6 bases not matched to a gene; V was cut back by 4 bases and J by 0 bases. This CDR3 reads CASSTGLAGGRGSYEQYF. The DNA for the CDR3 is TGTGCCAGTAGTACGGGACTAGCGGGAGGGCGGGGCTCCTACGAGCAGTACTTC.

The gene calls are TRBV27 and TRBJ2-1; 9 positions agree with TRBD1. Germline CDR1 reads MNHEY; CDR2 reads SMNVEV (reference sequence). The CDR3 covers 15 residues. J gave up 4 bases and V 5 bases, and 6 bases lay outside the gene matches. CDR3 nucleotides: TGTGCCAGCAGTACTTGGACAGGGGAATACAATGAGCAGTTCTTC. As protein: CASSTWTGEYNEQFF.

This chain connects TRBV7-9 to TRBJ2-3; D is ambiguous. The CDR3 spans 14 residues. With 5 bases removed from V and 0 bases from J, the gap between germline ends came to 9 bases. Germline values: CDR1 SEHNR, CDR2 FQNEAQ (reference sequence). CDR3 loop: CASSRQASTDTQYF. The CDR3 DNA reads as TGTGCCAGCAGCCGCCAGGCAAGCACAGATACGCAGTATTTT.

The chain carries TRBV15 and TRBJ2-2; weak D call: TRBD1 (5 bases). Germline CDR1 reads LNHNV; CDR2 reads YYDKDF (reference sequence). V lost 3 bases, J lost 6 bases, and 11 bases lay in between. CDR3 size: 14 residues. CDR3 nucleotides: TGTGCCACCAGCAGTCCTACCAGGGCCGGGGAGCTGTTTTTT. Encoded protein: CATSSPTRAGELFF.

In its sample, this clone was seen a few times. This chain uses TRBV7-7 with TRBJ2-5; D possibly corresponds to TRBD1 (7 bases). V was cut by 3 bases and J by 2 bases, with 10 bases left in between. CDR3 length equals 14 residues. Germline CDR1 SSHAT, CDR2 FNYEAQ (reference sequence). CDR3 nucleotide sequence: TGTGCCAGCAGCTTCGCAGGGGGGCAAGAGACCCAGTACTTC. It encodes CASSFAGGQETQYF.

V and J are TRBV30 and TRBJ1-4; 7 positions agree with TRBD1. V lost 2 bases and J lost 5; bases outside the gene matches: 5. The CDR3 totals 14 residues. CDR1 is GTSNPN, CDR2 SVGIG, per germline (reference sequence). CDR3 region: CAWSPGQTNEKLFF. The DNA of the CDR3 is TGTGCCTGGAGTCCGGGACAGACGAATGAAAAACTGTTTTTT.

The chain combines TRBV5-4 with TRBJ2-2; D may be TRBD1 (6 bases). Germline V CDR1 and CDR2: SGHNT, YYREEE (reference sequence). V lost 0 bases and J 5 bases, leaving 11 bases between the germline ends. The CDR3 extends over 15 amino acids. The chain's CDR3 is CASSLEGVLTGELFF. CDR3 DNA sequence: TGTGCCAGCAGCTTGGAGGGGGTCCTGACCGGGGAGCTGTTTTTT.

V usage is TRBV7-8 and J usage is TRBJ1-2; D is unclear. Germline CDR1 and CDR2: SGHVS and FQNEAQ. V was pared by 1 base and J by 5 bases, with 14 bases between. CDR3 length: 15 residues. In DNA form, the CDR3 reads TGTGCCAGCAGCTTAGGAAGAGGCCCTTCTTATGGCTACACCTTC. Its translation is CASSLGRGPSYGYTF.

The rearrangement joins TRBV5-4 to TRBJ1-5; the D gene is possibly TRBD1 (5 bases). The CDR3 totals 15 residues. Germline CDR1 and CDR2: SGHNT and YYREEE (reference sequence). The ends were cut back, 4 bases at V and 2 bases at J, with 13 bases in the middle. The CDR3 nucleotides read TGTGCCAGCAGCCCGGATAGGGGTGGCAATCAGCCCCAGCATTTT. This translates into CASSPDRGGNQPQHF. Using reference TRBV5-4 and TRBJ1-5 for the parts outside the CDR3, the full variable domain is ETGVTQSPTHLIKTRGQQVTLRCSSQSGHNTVSWYQQALGQGPQFIFQYYREEENGRGNFPPRFSGLQFPNYSSELNVNALELDDSALYLCASSPDRGGNQPQHFGDGTRLSIL.

This clone was seen only once. V is TRBV30 and J is TRBJ2-1, with 11 bases identical to TRBD1. V dropped 2 bases and J dropped 5; count of bases not matched to a gene: 5. The CDR3 contains 15 residues. CDR1 GTSNPN and CDR2 SVGIG come from the germline V gene (reference sequence). The CDR3 DNA sequence: TGTGCCTGGAGTACCGGGACAGGGGGAAACAATGAGCAGTTCTTC. Encoded protein: CAWSTGTGGNNEQFF.

The chain links TRBV6-1 to TRBJ1-5, with D unclear. The CDR3 loop spans 16 amino acids. V was clipped by 3 bases and J by 0 bases, with 12 bases between them. The germline gives CDR1 MNHNS, CDR2 SASEGT. The CDR3 region is CASSDRNKYSNQPQHF. As DNA, the CDR3 is TGTGCCAGCAGTGACAGGAACAAATATAGCAATCAGCCCCAGCATTTT.

The chain combines TRBV10-3 with TRBJ2-1; D is ambiguous. Germline values: CDR1 ENHRY, CDR2 SYGVKD. V was cut by 3 bases and J by 7 bases, with 7 bases left in between. The CDR3 loop spans 12 amino acids. This chain's CDR3 is CAISELGNEQFF. CDR3 DNA sequence: TGTGCCATCAGTGAATTAGGAAATGAGCAGTTCTTC.

The V and J genes are TRBV2 and TRBJ2-6; D not resolved. V shed 4 bases and J shed 1 base, with 8 bases lying between them. Germline assignment: CDR1 SNHLY and CDR2 FYNNEI. The CDR3 spans 15 residues. The DNA for the CDR3 is TGTGCCAGCAGTGTTTACAAGTCTGGGGCCAACGTCCTGACTTTC. Translating gives CASSVYKSGANVLTF.

The chain uses TRBV7-2 and TRBJ2-2, with a tentative D call TRBD1 (5 bases). V was clipped by 4 bases and J by 5 bases, with 11 bases between them. The CDR3 extends over 14 amino acids. CDR1 is SGHTA and CDR2 is FQGNSA in the germline V gene. CDR3 in amino acids: CASSWAGFTGELFF. CDR3 coding DNA: TGTGCCAGCAGCTGGGCAGGGTTTACCGGGGAGCTGTTTTTT.

The rearrangement joins TRBV11-3 to TRBJ2-6; D call uncertain. Germline V gene sequence: CDR1 SGHNT, CDR2 YENEEA. The V end was cut by 2 bases, the J end by 2 bases, with 16 bases between. This CDR3 is built from 18 residues. The CDR3 region is CASSLNSIWTTGANVLTF. The CDR3 nucleotides are TGTGCCAGCAGCTTAAATAGTATCTGGACCACTGGGGCCAACGTCCTGACTTTC.

The chain recombines TRBV18 with TRBJ2-3; no clear D. V was pared by 3 bases and J by 0 bases, with 10 bases between. Germline V gives CDR1 KGHSH, CDR2 LQKENI. This CDR3 region has 15 residues. CDR3 DNA: TGTGCCAGCTCACCCCGGGCATCTAGCACAGATACGCAGTATTTT. Translating it yields CASSPRASSTDTQYF.

The table lists this clone with a count of one. The gene calls are TRBV6-5 and TRBJ2-1; 12 nucleotides align to TRBD2. The CDR3 is made up of 14 amino acids. In germline, CDR1 is MNHEY, CDR2 SVGAGI. V was pared by 2 bases and J by 9 bases, with 2 bases of the junction left unmatched. The CDR3 DNA follows: TGTGCCAGCAGTTACACTAGCGGGAGGACTGAGCAGTTCTTC. Translated, it gives CASSYTSGRTEQFF.

The chain couples TRBV5-6 to TRBJ2-3; D unresolved. Germline V gene lookup returns CDR1 SGHDT and CDR2 YYEEEE. Trimming stripped 4 bases from V and 0 bases from J, with 6 bases between. The CDR3 sequence is 13 residues long. In nucleotides, the CDR3 is TGTGCCAGCAGCGTCCCTAGCACAGATACGCAGTATTTT. Protein: CASSVPSTDTQYF.

The genes are TRBV27 and TRBJ2-2; D perhaps matches TRBD2 (6 bases). The CDR3 loop spans 15 amino acids. The ends were cut back, 5 bases at V and 5 bases at J, with 15 bases in the middle. Germline V lookup: CDR1 MNHEY, CDR2 SMNVEV (reference sequence). Written as DNA, the CDR3 is TGTGCCAGCAGTGCACCCCCTGGGGGGACCGGGGAGCTGTTTTTT. Translated: CASSAPPGGTGELFF.

CDR3 DNA sequence: TGTGCCAGCAGCTTAGATGGGGGAAATTGGGACAATGAGCAGTTCTTC. Its translation: CASSLDGGNWDNEQFF. This chain links TRBV11-3 with TRBJ2-1; D may match TRBD1 or TRBD2 (5 bases each). Germline-derived CDR1 and CDR2 are SGHNT and YENEEA. V lost 0 bases and J 5 bases, leaving 14 bases between the germline ends. The CDR3 sequence is 16 residues long.

The chain uses TRBV9 and TRBJ2-7, with TRBD1 matching over 7 bases. The CDR3 covers 14 residues. Losses at the gene ends were 3 bases for V and 4 bases for J; bases not matched to a gene: 7. Germline V gene sequence: CDR1 SGDLS, CDR2 YYNGEE. The CDR3, as DNA: TGTGCCAGCAGCGCACAGGGGAATCAATACGAGCAGTACTTC. Translation gives CASSAQGNQYEQYF.

This rearrangement joins TRBV7-3 to TRBJ2-1, with TRBD2 matching over 9 bases. Losses at the gene ends were 5 bases for V and 8 bases for J; bases not matched to a gene: 13. The CDR3 consists of 16 residues. Germline V gene lookup returns CDR1 SGHTA and CDR2 FQGTGA. The CDR3 loop is CASSPGGVAGDYEQFF. In nucleotides, the CDR3 is TGTGCCAGCAGCCCCGGGGGGGTAGCGGGAGACTATGAGCAGTTCTTC.

This clone was detected only a few times. V gene TRBV5-1 combines with J gene TRBJ2-2; perhaps TRBD1 as D (6 bases). The CDR3 is 17 amino acids. Trimming shortened V by 0 bases and J by 2 bases, and 14 bases separated the two germline ends. Germline loops: CDR1 SGHRS, CDR2 YFSETQ. CDR3 DNA sequence: TGCGCCAGCAGCTTGGCCCCGGGACACCTCAACACCGGGGAGCTGTTTTTT. Translation gives CASSLAPGHLNTGELFF.

The chain is built from TRBV18 and TRBJ2-5; no clear D gene. Deletions cut 0 bases from V and 4 bases from J, with 9 bases between. The germline CDR1 and CDR2 sequences are KGHSH and LQKENI. The CDR3 spans 14 residues. Here the CDR3 reads CASSPPVASETQYF. CDR3 coding DNA: TGTGCCAGCTCACCACCCGTAGCATCAGAGACCCAGTACTTC.